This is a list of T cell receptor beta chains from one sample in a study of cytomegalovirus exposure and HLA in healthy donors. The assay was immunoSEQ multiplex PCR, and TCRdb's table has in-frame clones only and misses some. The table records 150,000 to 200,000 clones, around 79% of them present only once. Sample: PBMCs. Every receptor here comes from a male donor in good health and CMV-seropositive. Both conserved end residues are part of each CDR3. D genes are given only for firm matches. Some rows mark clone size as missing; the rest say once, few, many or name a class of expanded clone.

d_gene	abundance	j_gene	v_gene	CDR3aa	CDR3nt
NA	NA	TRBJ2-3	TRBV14	CASSQEVNRAVTDTQYF	TGTGCCAGCAGCCAGGAAGTTAACAGGGCAGTGACAGATACGCAGTATTTT
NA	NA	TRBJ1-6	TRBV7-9	CASSLSDNSPLHF	TGTGCCAGCAGCCTCAGTGATAATTCACCCCTCCACTTT
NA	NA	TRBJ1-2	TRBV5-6	CASSLGTVLSGYTF	TGTGCCAGCAGCTTGGGGACAGTGCTCTCTGGCTACACCTTC
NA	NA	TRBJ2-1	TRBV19	CASSPSGSYNEQFF	TGTGCCAGTAGCCCCAGCGGGTCCTACAATGAGCAGTTCTTC
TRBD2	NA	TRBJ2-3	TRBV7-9	CASSLPIAGVRDTQYF	TGTGCCAGCAGCCTCCCCATAGCGGGGGTACGAGATACGCAGTATTTT
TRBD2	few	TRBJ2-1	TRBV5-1	CASSHLAGGGYNEQFF	TGCGCCAGCAGCCATTTAGCGGGGGGGGGATACAATGAGCAGTTCTTC
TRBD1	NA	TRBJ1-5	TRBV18	CASSTLQGEHQPQHF	TGTGCCAGCTCAACCCTACAGGGGGAACATCAGCCCCAGCATTTT
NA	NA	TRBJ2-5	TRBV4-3	CASSHLRGAGQETQYF	TGCGCCAGCAGCCATCTCAGGGGGGCAGGGCAAGAGACCCAGTACTTC
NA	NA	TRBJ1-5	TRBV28	CASTTRAQGKPQHF	TGTGCCAGCACCACTAGGGCACAGGGAAAACCCCAGCATTTT
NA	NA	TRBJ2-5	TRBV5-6	CASSLGLQETQYF	TGTGCCAGCAGCTTGGGACTACAAGAGACCCAGTACTTC
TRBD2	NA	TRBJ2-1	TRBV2	CASRGLAGGYNEQFF	TGTGCCAGCAGAGGACTAGCGGGGGGCTACAATGAGCAGTTCTTC
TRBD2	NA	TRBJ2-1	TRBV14	CASARRASGGNYNEQFF	TGTGCCAGCGCGAGGAGGGCTAGCGGGGGGAACTACAATGAGCAGTTCTTC
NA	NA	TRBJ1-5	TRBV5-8	CASSFSGDNQPQHF	TGTGCCAGCAGCTTTTCAGGGGACAATCAGCCCCAGCATTTT
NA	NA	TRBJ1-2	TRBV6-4	CASSPTGSYGYTF	TGTGCCAGCAGTCCCACGGGTTCCTATGGCTACACCTTC
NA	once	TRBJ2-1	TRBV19	CASSSPSGVYNEQFF	TGTGCCAGTAGTTCCCCCTCGGGGGTATACAATGAGCAGTTCTTC
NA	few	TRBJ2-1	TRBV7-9	CASSSTILANEQFF	TGTGCCAGCAGCTCAACCATCCTAGCTAATGAGCAGTTCTTC
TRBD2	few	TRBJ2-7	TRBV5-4	CASSFWGDYHSYEQYF	TGTGCCAGCAGCTTTTGGGGGGACTACCATTCCTACGAGCAGTACTTC
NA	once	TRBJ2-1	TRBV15	CATSSLDNEQFF	TGTGCCACCAGCTCCCTTGACAATGAGCAGTTCTTC
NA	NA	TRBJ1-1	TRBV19	CASSMAGQGATEAFF	TGTGCCAGTAGTATGGCGGGGCAGGGTGCCACTGAAGCTTTCTTT
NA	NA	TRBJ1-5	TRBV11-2	CASSLGPGTNQPQHF	TGTGCCAGCAGCTTAGGTCCGGGGACTAATCAGCCCCAGCATTTT
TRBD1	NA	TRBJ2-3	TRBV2	CASRTGQRPLNTDTQYF	TGTGCCAGCAGGACGGGACAGAGGCCGTTAAACACAGATACGCAGTATTTT
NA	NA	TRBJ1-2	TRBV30	CAWGGNPPRGYTF	TGTGCCTGGGGCGGAAATCCACCTCGGGGCTACACCTTC
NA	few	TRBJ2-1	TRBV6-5	CASSYSAAGAQEQFF	TGTGCCAGCAGTTACTCAGCGGCGGGGGCTCAGGAGCAGTTCTTC
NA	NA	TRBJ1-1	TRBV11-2	CASSRRPDSNTEAFF	TGTGCCAGCAGCCGCCGTCCCGACAGCAACACTGAAGCTTTCTTT
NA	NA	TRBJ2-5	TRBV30	CAWSSGIAETQYF	TGTGCCTGGAGCTCCGGGATCGCGGAGACCCAGTACTTC
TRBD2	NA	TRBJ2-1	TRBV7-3	CASSHSAGGSYNEQFF	TGTGCCAGCAGCCATTCGGCGGGGGGGTCCTACAATGAGCAGTTCTTC
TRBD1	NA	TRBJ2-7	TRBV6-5	CASSYSFGTGAYEQYF	TGTGCCAGCAGTTACTCGTTCGGGACAGGGGCCTACGAGCAGTACTTC
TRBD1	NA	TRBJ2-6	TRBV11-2	CASSQGVLANVLTF	TGTGCCAGCAGCCAGGGGGTTTTGGCCAACGTCCTGACTTTC
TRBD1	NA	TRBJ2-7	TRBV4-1	CASSGGTGGFYEQYF	TGCGCCAGCAGCGGAGGGACAGGGGGTTTCTACGAGCAGTACTTC
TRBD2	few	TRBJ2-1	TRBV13	CASSPRGGTSVGDEQFF	TGTGCCAGCAGCCCTAGGGGGGGGACTAGCGTTGGGGATGAGCAGTTCTTC
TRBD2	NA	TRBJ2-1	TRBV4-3	CASSQVSGGTSSYNEQFF	TGCGCCAGCAGCCAAGTGAGCGGGGGGACCAGCTCCTACAATGAGCAGTTCTTC
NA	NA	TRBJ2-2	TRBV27	CASSFRAGELFF	TGTGCCAGCAGTTTCCGCGCCGGGGAGCTGTTTTTT
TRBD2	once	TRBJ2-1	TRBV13	CASSLASGGENEQFF	TGCGCCAGCAGCTTAGCGAGCGGGGGGGAAAATGAGCAGTTCTTC
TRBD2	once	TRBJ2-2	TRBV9	CASSVSSGGGELFF	TGTGCCAGCAGCGTATCTAGCGGAGGGGGGGAGCTGTTTTTT
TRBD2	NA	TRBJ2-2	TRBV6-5	CASSFSGGTTGELFF	TGTGCCAGCAGTTTTAGCGGGGGGACCACCGGGGAGCTGTTTTTT